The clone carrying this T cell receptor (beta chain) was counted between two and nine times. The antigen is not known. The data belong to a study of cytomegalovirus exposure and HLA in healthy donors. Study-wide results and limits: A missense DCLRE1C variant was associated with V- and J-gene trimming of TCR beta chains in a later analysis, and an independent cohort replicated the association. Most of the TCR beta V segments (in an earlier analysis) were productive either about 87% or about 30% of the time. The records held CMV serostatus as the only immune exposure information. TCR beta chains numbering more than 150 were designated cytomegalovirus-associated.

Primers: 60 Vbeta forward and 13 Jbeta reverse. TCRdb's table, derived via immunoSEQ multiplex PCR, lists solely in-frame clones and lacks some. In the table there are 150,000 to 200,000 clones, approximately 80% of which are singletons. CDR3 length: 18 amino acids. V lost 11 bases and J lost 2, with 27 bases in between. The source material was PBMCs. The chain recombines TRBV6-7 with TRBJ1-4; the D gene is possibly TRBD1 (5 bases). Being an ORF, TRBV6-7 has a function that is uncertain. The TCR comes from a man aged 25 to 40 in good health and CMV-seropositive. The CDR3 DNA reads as TGTGCCGGGTCGGACGCGGAGGGGCCTAAGAAGACTAATGAAAAACTGTTTTTT. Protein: CAGSDAEGPKKTNEKLFF.